The 25 T cell receptor beta chains reported below all come from one sample, sequenced in a study of blood T cell repertoires in COVID-19. Using immunoSEQ multiplex PCR, the repertoire was profiled, and TCRdb retains in-frame clones only, with some absent. The repertoire has 45,000 to 55,000 clones, 83% of them found once; the top ten carry approximately 7.4%. The specimen was peripheral blood. These receptors all stem from a man aged 60 to 69 with active COVID-19.

This clone turned up a few times. The J gene is TRBJ1-1, the V gene TRBV12-1; the D call in the table, TRBD1, was not verified against the DNA. TRBV12-1 is given as a pseudogene. CDR3 length equals 17 residues. Here the CDR3 reads CASSFLTGPGMNTEAFF. CDR3 bases: TGTGCCAGCAGCTTCCTAACAGGGCCCGGTATGAACACTGAAGCTTTCTTT.

The chain recombines TRBV28 with TRBJ2-7; TRBD2 matches 10 bases. Germline assignment: CDR1 MDHEN and CDR2 SYDVKM. The CDR3 has 19 amino acids. Trimming took 4 bases from V and 0 from J; bases not matched to a gene: 15. The CDR3 DNA reads TGTGCCAGCAGTTCCCAGACGGAGACTAGCGGGTACCGCTCCTACGAGCAGTACTTC. This encodes CASSSQTETSGYRSYEQYF.

This clone was recorded a few times. The chain has TRBV5-4 and TRBJ2-7; TRBD2 might be the D (6 bases). Germline-derived CDR1 and CDR2 are SGHNT and YYREEE (reference sequence). V was trimmed by 1 base and J by 4 bases, leaving 12 bases between them. This CDR3 has 14 amino acids. CDR3 coding DNA: TGTGCCAGCAGCTTGTCGGGAGTGGCATACGAGCAGTACTTC. Encoded protein: CASSLSGVAYEQYF. Using reference TRBV5-4 and TRBJ2-7 for the parts outside the CDR3, the full variable domain is ETGVTQSPTHLIKTRGQQVTLRCSSQSGHNTVSWYQQALGQGPQFIFQYYREEENGRGNFPPRFSGLQFPNYSSELNVNALELDDSALYLCASSLSGVAYEQYFGPGTRLTVT.

V is TRBV20-1 and J is TRBJ1-1; D is ambiguous. V was cut by 5 bases and J by 4 bases, with 5 bases left in between. The CDR3 consists of 10 residues. Germline V gene data show CDR1 as DFQATT and CDR2 as SNEGSKA (reference sequence). CDR3 nucleotide sequence: TGCAGTGCTTGGAGCACTGAAGCTTTCTTT. Protein: CSAWSTEAFF.

This chain connects TRBV6-5 to TRBJ2-1; D is possibly TRBD1 (5 bases). The length of the CDR3 is 16 residues. CDR1 and CDR2 (germline): MNHEY, SVGAGI. With 0 bases removed from V and 5 bases from J, the gap between germline ends came to 14 bases. The CDR3 region has the DNA TGTGCCAGCAGTTACTCGATAGGGGAAGTGCACAATGAGCAGTTCTTC. The encoded protein is CASSYSIGEVHNEQFF.

The V and J genes are TRBV7-2 and TRBJ2-1; TRBD2 matches at 7 bases. The ends lost 6 bases at V and 4 bases at J; junction bases unmatched: 3. The CDR3 spans 13 residues. CDR1 and CDR2 (germline): SGHTA, FQGNSA. The CDR3 spells CASSSSGYNEQFF. CDR3 coding DNA: TGTGCCAGCAGTTCTAGCGGTTACAATGAGCAGTTCTTC.

This clone was picked up one time. The genes are TRBV29-1 and TRBJ1-4; 7 nucleotides line up with TRBD1. Germline CDR1 reads SQVTM; CDR2 reads ANQGSEA. The V gene end was trimmed by 5 bases and the J gene end by 8 bases; junction bases not matched to a gene: 8. The CDR3 contains 13 residues. Written as DNA, the CDR3 is TGCAGCGTTAAAGCAGGGGGTAAAGAAAAACTGTTTTTT. This codes for CSVKAGGKEKLFF.

V and J are TRBV5-1 and TRBJ2-3, with D possibly matching TRBD2 (6 bases). The germline V gene has CDR1 SGHRS and CDR2 YFSETQ. The CDR3 contains 14 residues. Trimming left V 4 bases short and J 3 bases short, with 12 bases between. The CDR3 protein is CASSIWGLTDTQYF. The CDR3, as DNA: TGCGCCAGCAGCATATGGGGACTGACAGATACGCAGTATTTT.

There are a few counts of this clone. The chain has TRBV28 and TRBJ1-5, with 7 bases aligning to TRBD1. Germline assignment: CDR1 MDHEN and CDR2 SYDVKM. Germline trimming cut 4 bases from V and 14 bases from J; bases unmatched to any gene: 8. This CDR3 contains 12 residues. The CDR3: CASSSPRRGEHF. The DNA of the CDR3 is TGTGCCAGCAGTTCCCCCCGCAGGGGGGAGCATTTT.

The rearrangement links TRBV7-2 to TRBJ1-2; perhaps TRBD1 as D (6 bases). Germline assignment: CDR1 SGHTA and CDR2 FQGNSA. V lost 5 bases and J lost 8, with 21 bases in between. The CDR3 has 15 amino acids. This CDR3 reads CASSQNQAGAGGYTF. Written as DNA, the CDR3 is TGTGCCAGCAGCCAGAACCAGGCGGGGGCTGGGGGCTACACCTTC.

This chain connects TRBV11-2 to TRBJ2-7; 9 nucleotides agree with TRBD1. V was clipped by 4 bases and J by 12 bases; unmatched bases: 10. The CDR3 runs 13 residues. The germline V gene has CDR1 SGHAT and CDR2 FQNNGV. The CDR3 reads CASSSPRQGEPYF. CDR3 nucleotide sequence: TGTGCCAGCAGCTCTCCCCGACAGGGGGAACCGTACTTC.

The chain has TRBV7-8 and TRBJ2-7; D is unresolved. The CDR3 covers 12 residues. V shed 1 base and J shed 6 bases, with 7 bases lying between them. Germline values: CDR1 SGHVS, CDR2 FQNEAQ. Here the CDR3 reads CASSLGGSEQYF. The CDR3 DNA follows: TGTGCCAGCAGCTTAGGAGGTTCCGAGCAGTACTTC.

In its sample, this clone was seen once. The V call is TRBV6-5, the J call TRBJ1-1; TRBD1 agrees at 9 bases. This CDR3 contains 13 residues. The V gene's germline CDR1 is MNHEY and CDR2 SVGAGI. J was trimmed by 1 base and V by 7 bases; bases with no gene match: 1. The CDR3 loop reads CASTDRGNTEAFF. The CDR3 DNA is TGTGCCAGCACGGACAGGGGGAACACTGAAGCTTTCTTT.

This sequence joins TRBV24-1 and TRBJ2-2, with 9 bases lining up with TRBD1. Trimming at V came to 4 bases and at J to 6 bases, leaving 5 bases not matched to a gene. There are 15 residues in the CDR3. Germline values: CDR1 KGHDR, CDR2 SFDVKD. The CDR3 bases are TGTGCCACCAGTGACACAGGGGGCGTCCCCGGGGAGCTGTTTTTT. Its translation is CATSDTGGVPGELFF.

This sequence joins TRBV3-1 (or the pseudogene TRBV3-2) and TRBJ2-2; TRBD1 aligns across 11 bases. V gave up 3 bases and J gave up 0 bases; unmatched junction bases: 3. Germline lookup yields CDR1 LGHDT and CDR2 YNNKEL (reference sequence). This CDR3 has 17 residues. CDR3 sequence: CASSHWTGGSNTGELFF. The CDR3 DNA is TGTGCCAGCAGCCATTGGACAGGGGGCTCGAACACCGGGGAGCTGTTTTTT.

The rearrangement uses TRBV19 and TRBJ1-1; D uncertain. CDR1 and CDR2 from the germline V gene are LNHDA and SQIVND (reference sequence). V was trimmed by 7 bases and J by 6 bases, leaving 21 bases between them. This CDR3 comprises 15 residues. Written as DNA, the CDR3 is TGTGCCAGTAAGGTCGGCAGCCTAGTTGTTGCTGAAGCTTTCTTT. It is translated as CASKVGSLVVAEAFF. The full variable domain, with the rest looked up from reference TRBV19 and TRBJ1-1, is DGGITQSPKYLFRKEGQNVTLSCEQNLNHDAMYWYRQDPGQGLRLIYYSQIVNDFQKGDIAEGYSVSREKKESFPLTVTSAQKNPTAFYLCASKVGSLVVAEAFFGQGTRLTVV.

The J gene is TRBJ2-5, the V gene TRBV20-1; 9 bases are a match to TRBD2. Trimming cost V 3 bases and J 6 bases; bases outside gene matches: 5. CDR1 is DFQATT, CDR2 SNEGSKA, per germline (reference sequence). The CDR3 is made up of 13 amino acids. CDR3 amino acids: CSASASGTKTQYF. The CDR3 DNA follows: TGCAGTGCTAGTGCTAGCGGGACAAAGACCCAGTACTTC.

This chain joins TRBV7-8 and TRBJ1-5; 9 bases fit TRBD1. This CDR3 region has 18 residues. Germline V CDR1 and CDR2: SGHVS, FQNEAQ. V lost 2 bases to trimming and J lost 7 bases; unmatched junction nucleotides: 15. CDR3 protein: CASSLQIGAGTGRQPQHF. CDR3 DNA: TGTGCCAGCAGCTTACAAATAGGAGCCGGGACAGGGAGGCAGCCCCAGCATTTT.

The table lists this clone with a few counts. The CDR3 here is CASSIVAISGGGDTQYF. The DNA of the CDR3 is TGTGCCAGCAGCATAGTGGCTATTAGCGGGGGTGGAGATACGCAGTATTTT. The V call is TRBV28, the J call TRBJ2-3; 9 nucleotides agree with TRBD2. Trimming took 6 bases from V and 5 from J; bases not matched to a gene: 15. The V gene's germline CDR1 is MDHEN and CDR2 SYDVKM. The CDR3 spans 17 residues.

A single count supports this clone. The chain carries TRBV28 and TRBJ2-7, with 9 bases aligning to TRBD1. The V segment lost 6 bases and the J segment 5 bases; nucleotides outside the gene matches: 14. This CDR3 is 16 amino acids long. From germline, CDR1 is MDHEN and CDR2 SYDVKM. This CDR3 reads CASSGLFGTGKHEQYF. CDR3 nucleotides: TGTGCCAGCAGCGGCCTCTTCGGGACAGGGAAACACGAGCAGTACTTC.

The rearrangement links TRBV5-1 to TRBJ1-2; TRBD1 matches 7 bases. The trim removed 0 bases at V and 4 bases at J, leaving 3 bases unmatched. This CDR3 has 14 residues. Germline V gives CDR1 SGHRS, CDR2 YFSETQ. CDR3 in amino acids: CASSLGQGLYGYTF. The DNA of the CDR3 is TGCGCCAGCAGCTTGGGACAGGGCCTCTATGGCTACACCTTC.

The chain recombines TRBV5-6 with TRBJ2-7; a possible D gene is TRBD2 (5 bases). Germline V CDR1 and CDR2: SGHDT, YYEEEE. This CDR3 contains 14 residues. Trimming shortened V by 4 bases and J by 7 bases, and 18 bases separated the two germline ends. CDR3 sequence (DNA): TGTGCCAGCAGCGACCAACGGGGAGTCAGGGAGCAGTACTTC. It yields the protein CASSDQRGVREQYF.

V usage is TRBV28 and J usage is TRBJ2-1; 9 bases fit TRBD1. This CDR3 contains 14 residues. Germline loops: CDR1 MDHEN, CDR2 SYDVKM. V lost 4 bases, J lost 7 bases, and 5 bases stayed unmatched. In DNA form, the CDR3 reads TGTGCCAGCAGTTCGGACAGGGGCGGGAATGAGCAGTTCTTC. Protein product: CASSSDRGGNEQFF.

V is TRBV3-1 (or the pseudogene TRBV3-2) and J is TRBJ1-1; D gene uncertain. This CDR3 region has 14 residues. Trimming cost V 4 bases and J 6 bases, with 15 bases left between them. The germline gives CDR1 LGHDT, CDR2 YNNKEL (reference sequence). CDR3 nucleotide sequence: TGTGCCAGCAGCCCGGGTGGCAGTTCGGCTGAAGCTTTCTTT. Amino acids: CASSPGGSSAEAFF.

The V and J genes are TRBV3-1 (or the pseudogene TRBV3-2) and TRBJ2-5; 9 nucleotides line up with TRBD1. Germline V CDR1 and CDR2: LGHDT, YNNKEL (reference sequence). Losses at the gene ends were 3 bases for V and 4 bases for J; bases not matched to a gene: 9. This CDR3 has 16 amino acids. The chain's CDR3 is CASSHSRTGVGETQYF. In DNA, the CDR3 is TGTGCCAGCAGCCATAGCCGGACAGGGGTAGGAGAGACCCAGTACTTC.